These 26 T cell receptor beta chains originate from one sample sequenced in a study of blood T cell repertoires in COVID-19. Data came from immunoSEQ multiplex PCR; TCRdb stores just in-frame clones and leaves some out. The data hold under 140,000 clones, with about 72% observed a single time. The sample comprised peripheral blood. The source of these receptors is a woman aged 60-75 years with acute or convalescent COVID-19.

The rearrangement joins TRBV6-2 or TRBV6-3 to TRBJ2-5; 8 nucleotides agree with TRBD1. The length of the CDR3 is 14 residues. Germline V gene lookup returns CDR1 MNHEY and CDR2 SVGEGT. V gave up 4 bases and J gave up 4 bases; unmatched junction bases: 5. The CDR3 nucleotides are TGTGCCAGCAGTTCGCAGGGGGCAGGAGAGACCCAGTACTTC. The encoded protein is CASSSQGAGETQYF.

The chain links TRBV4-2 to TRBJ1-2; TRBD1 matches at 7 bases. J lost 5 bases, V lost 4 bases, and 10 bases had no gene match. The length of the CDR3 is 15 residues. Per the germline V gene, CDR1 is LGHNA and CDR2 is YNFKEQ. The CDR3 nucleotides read TGTGCCAGCAGCCCCGTCGGACAGGTTTTTTATGGCTACACCTTC. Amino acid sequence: CASSPVGQVFYGYTF.

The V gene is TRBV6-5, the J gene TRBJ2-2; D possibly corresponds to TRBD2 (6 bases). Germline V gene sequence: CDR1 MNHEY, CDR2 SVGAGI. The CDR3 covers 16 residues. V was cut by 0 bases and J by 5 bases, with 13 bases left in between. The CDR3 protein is CASSYSGTPGTGELFF. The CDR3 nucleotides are TGTGCCAGCAGTTACTCGGGGACTCCAGGGACCGGGGAGCTGTTTTTT.

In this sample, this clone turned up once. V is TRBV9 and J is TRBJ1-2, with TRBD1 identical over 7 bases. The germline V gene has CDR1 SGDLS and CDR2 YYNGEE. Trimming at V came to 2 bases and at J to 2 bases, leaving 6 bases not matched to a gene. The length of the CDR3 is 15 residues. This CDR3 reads CASSVRTGENYGYTF. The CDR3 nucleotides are TGTGCCAGCAGCGTTAGGACAGGAGAGAACTATGGCTACACCTTC.

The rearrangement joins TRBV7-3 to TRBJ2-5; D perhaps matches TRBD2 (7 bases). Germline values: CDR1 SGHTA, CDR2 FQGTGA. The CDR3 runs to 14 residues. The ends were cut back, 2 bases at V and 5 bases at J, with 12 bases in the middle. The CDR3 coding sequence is TGTGCCAGCAGCTTAGGGGGGGGGCCGGAGACCCAGTACTTC. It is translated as CASSLGGGPETQYF.

The DNA of the CDR3 is TGCGCCAGCAGTGGACAGGGTGGATACGAGCAGTACTTC. It yields the protein CASSGQGGYEQYF. The V call is TRBV10-1, the J call TRBJ2-7; 7 bases line up with TRBD1. J lost 4 bases, V lost 4 bases, and 4 bases had no gene match. This CDR3 is built from 13 residues. Germline CDR1 and CDR2: WNHNN and SYGVQD (reference sequence).

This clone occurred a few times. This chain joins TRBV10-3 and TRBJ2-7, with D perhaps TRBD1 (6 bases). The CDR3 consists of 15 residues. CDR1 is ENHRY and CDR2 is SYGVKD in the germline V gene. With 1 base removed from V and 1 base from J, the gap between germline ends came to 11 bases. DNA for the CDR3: TGTGCCATCAGTGAGTTCGGGACAACTTCCTACGAGCAGTACTTC. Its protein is CAISEFGTTSYEQYF.

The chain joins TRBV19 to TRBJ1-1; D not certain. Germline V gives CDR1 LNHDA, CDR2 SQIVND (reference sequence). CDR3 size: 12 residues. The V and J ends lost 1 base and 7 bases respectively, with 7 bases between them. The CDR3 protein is CASSIATSEAFF. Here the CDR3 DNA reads TGTGCCAGTAGTATAGCGACAAGTGAAGCTTTCTTT.

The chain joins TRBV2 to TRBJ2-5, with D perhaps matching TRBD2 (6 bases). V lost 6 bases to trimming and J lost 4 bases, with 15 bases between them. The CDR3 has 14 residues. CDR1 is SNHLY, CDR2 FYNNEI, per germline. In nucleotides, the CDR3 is TGTGCCAGCAGCGCTCAGGGAGGAGGAGAGACCCAGTACTTC. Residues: CASSAQGGGETQYF.

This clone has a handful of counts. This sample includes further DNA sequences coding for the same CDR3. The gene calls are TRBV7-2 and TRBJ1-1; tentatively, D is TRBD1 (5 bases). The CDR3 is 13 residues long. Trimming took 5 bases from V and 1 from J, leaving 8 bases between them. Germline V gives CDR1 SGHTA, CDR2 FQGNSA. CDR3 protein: CASSLQENTEAFF. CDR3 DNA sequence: TGTGCCAGCAGCCTACAGGAGAACACTGAAGCTTTCTTT.

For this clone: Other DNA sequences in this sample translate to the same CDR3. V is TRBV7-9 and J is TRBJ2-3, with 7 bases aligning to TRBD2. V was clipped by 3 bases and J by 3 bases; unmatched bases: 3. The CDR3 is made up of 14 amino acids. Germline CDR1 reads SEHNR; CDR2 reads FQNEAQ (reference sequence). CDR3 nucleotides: TGTGCCAGCAGCTTGAGGGGAGGGACAGATACGCAGTATTTT. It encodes CASSLRGGTDTQYF.

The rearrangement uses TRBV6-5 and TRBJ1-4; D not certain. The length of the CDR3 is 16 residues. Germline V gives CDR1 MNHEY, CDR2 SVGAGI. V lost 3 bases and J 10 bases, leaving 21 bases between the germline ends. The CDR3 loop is CASSYRPGYPDRKLFF. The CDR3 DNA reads TGTGCCAGCAGTTATAGACCCGGGTACCCTGACCGAAAACTGTTTTTT.

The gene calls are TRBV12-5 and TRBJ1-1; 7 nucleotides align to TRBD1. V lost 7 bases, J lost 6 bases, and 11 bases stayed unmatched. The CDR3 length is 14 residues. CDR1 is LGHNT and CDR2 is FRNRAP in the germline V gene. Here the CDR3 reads CASVQGTAPSEAFF. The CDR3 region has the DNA TGTGCTAGTGTCCAGGGGACAGCCCCGTCTGAAGCTTTCTTT.

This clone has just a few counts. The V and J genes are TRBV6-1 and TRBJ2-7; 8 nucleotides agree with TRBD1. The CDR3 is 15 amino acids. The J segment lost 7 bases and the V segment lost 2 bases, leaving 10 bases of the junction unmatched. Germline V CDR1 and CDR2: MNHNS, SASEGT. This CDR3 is CASSERAGGAGEQYF. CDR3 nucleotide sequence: TGTGCCAGCAGTGAACGGGCAGGGGGCGCGGGGGAGCAGTACTTC.

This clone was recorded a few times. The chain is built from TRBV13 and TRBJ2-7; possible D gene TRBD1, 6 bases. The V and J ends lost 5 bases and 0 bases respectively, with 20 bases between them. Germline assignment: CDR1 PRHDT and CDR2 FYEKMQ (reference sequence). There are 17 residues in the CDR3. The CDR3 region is CASSKKARDIYSYEQYF. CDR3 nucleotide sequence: TGTGCCAGCAGCAAAAAGGCCCGGGACATTTACTCCTACGAGCAGTACTTC.

DNA for the CDR3: TGTGCCAGCAGTTATGCGACTAGCGGGGTGACAGATACGCAGTATTTT. Translation gives CASSYATSGVTDTQYF. The chain combines TRBV6-5 with TRBJ2-3; 11 nucleotides align to TRBD2. This CDR3 has 16 amino acids. Trimming cost V 3 bases and J 3 bases; bases outside gene matches: 5. The germline V gene encodes CDR1 MNHEY and CDR2 SVGAGI.

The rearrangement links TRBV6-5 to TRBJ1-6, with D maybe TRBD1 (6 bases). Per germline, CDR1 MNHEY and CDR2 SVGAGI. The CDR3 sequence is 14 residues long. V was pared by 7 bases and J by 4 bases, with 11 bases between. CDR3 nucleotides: TGTGCCAGCACGGACAGTTCTTATAATTCACCCCTCCACTTT. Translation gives CASTDSSYNSPLHF.

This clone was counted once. The CDR3 region has the DNA TGCGCCAGCAGCGGACAGGGGAACTATGGCTACACCTTC. This codes for CASSGQGNYGYTF. The chain links TRBV5-1 to TRBJ1-2; TRBD1 aligns across 9 bases. Germline CDR1 SGHRS, CDR2 YFSETQ. The J segment lost 2 bases and the V segment lost 4 bases, leaving 0 bases of the junction unmatched. The CDR3 sequence is 13 residues long.

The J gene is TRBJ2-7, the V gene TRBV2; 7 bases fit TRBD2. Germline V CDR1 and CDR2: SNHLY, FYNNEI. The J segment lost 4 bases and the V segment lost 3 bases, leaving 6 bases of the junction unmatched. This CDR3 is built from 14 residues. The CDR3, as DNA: TGTGCCAGCAGTGATGGCTGGGGAGGGTACGAGCAGTACTTC. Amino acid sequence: CASSDGWGGYEQYF.

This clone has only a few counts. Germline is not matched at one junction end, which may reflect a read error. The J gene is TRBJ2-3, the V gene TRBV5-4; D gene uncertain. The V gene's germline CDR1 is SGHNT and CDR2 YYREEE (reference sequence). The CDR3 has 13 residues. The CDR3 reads CASRRSRTDTQYF. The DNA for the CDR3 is TGTGCTAGCAGGCGGTCTCGCACAGATACGCAGTATTTT.

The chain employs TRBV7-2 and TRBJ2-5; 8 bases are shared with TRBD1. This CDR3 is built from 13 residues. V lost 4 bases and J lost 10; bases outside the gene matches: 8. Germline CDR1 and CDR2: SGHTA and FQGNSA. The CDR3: CASSYRQGLDQYF. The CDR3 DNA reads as TGTGCCAGCAGCTACCGACAGGGGTTGGACCAGTACTTC.

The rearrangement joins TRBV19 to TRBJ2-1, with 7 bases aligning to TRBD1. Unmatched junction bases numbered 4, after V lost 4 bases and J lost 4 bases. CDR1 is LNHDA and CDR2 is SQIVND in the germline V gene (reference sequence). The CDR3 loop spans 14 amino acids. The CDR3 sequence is CASSTGTVYNEQFF. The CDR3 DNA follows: TGTGCCAGTAGTACGGGGACAGTATACAATGAGCAGTTCTTC.

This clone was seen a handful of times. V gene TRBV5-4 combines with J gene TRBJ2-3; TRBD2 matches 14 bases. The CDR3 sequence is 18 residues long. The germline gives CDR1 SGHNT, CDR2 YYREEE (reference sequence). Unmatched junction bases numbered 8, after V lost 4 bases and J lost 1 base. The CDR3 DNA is TGTGCCAGCAGCGGCTCCGGGACTAGCGGGGGACGCACAGATACGCAGTATTTT. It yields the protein CASSGSGTSGGRTDTQYF. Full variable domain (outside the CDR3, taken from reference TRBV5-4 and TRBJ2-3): ETGVTQSPTHLIKTRGQQVTLRCSSQSGHNTVSWYQQALGQGPQFIFQYYREEENGRGNFPPRFSGLQFPNYSSELNVNALELDDSALYLCASSGSGTSGGRTDTQYFGPGTRLTVL.

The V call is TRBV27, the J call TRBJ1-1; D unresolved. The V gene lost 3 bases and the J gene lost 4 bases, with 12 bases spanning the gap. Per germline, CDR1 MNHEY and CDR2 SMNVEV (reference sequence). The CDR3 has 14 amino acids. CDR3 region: CASSFLERSTEAFF. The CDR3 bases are TGTGCCAGCAGTTTCCTGGAGCGTTCCACTGAAGCTTTCTTT.

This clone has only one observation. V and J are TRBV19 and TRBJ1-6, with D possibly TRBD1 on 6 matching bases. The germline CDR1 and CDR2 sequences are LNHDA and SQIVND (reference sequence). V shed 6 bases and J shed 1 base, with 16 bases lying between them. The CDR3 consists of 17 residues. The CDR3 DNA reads TGTGCCAGTAGCCCGGACAGAGAATTATCCTATAATTCACCCCTCCACTTT. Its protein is CASSPDRELSYNSPLHF.

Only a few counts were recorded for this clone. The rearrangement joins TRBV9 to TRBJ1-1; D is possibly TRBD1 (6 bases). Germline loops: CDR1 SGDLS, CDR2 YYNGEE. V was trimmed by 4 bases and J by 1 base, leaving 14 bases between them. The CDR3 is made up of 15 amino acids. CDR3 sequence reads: CASSPRDTKNTEAFF. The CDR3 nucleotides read TGTGCCAGCAGCCCCCGGGACACCAAGAACACTGAAGCTTTCTTT.